These 11 T cell receptor beta chains came from one sample sequenced in a study of T-cell reconstitution after alpha-beta-depleted transplantation in children. The authors prepared the TCRbeta library with unique molecular identifiers. TCRdb independently ran MiXCR on the PCR reads; one entry per CDR3 protein. This table holds approximately 350,000 distinct CDR3 sequences, over 9% found once. Here the sequenced sample was PBMCs from the stem cell graft donor, taken from the stem cell graft. The source of these receptors is a human donor who donated a stem cell graft to a child with acute lymphoblastic leukemia.

This clonotype was detected a few times. The V gene is TRBV20-1, the J gene TRBJ2-1; TRBD2 might be the D (6 bases). Deletions cut 6 bases from V and 3 bases from J, with 21 bases between. The CDR3 is 16 amino acids. Germline values: CDR1 DFQATT, CDR2 SNEGSKA (reference sequence). CDR3 DNA: TGCAGTGCGACGCCAAGCTCCGGGAGAAGCTACAATGAGCAGTTCTTC. Translation gives CSATPSSGRSYNEQFF.

The J gene is TRBJ1-6, the V gene TRBV6-1, with 10 bases lining up with TRBD1. The CDR3 has 18 residues. Germline values: CDR1 MNHNS, CDR2 SASEGT. V trimming: 5 bases; J trimming: 3 bases; junction bases outside the gene matches: 10. Written as DNA, the CDR3 is TGTGCCAGCAGTAAAGGGGGGGGACAGGGGATCTATAATTCACCCCTCCACTTT. Its protein is CASSKGGGQGIYNSPLHF.

V and J are TRBV7-9 and TRBJ2-1; TRBD2 matches at 11 bases. With V trimmed by 1 base and J by 8 bases, 10 bases remained unmatched. The CDR3 consists of 17 residues. Germline values: CDR1 SEHNR, CDR2 FQNEAQ (reference sequence). The CDR3 here is CASSLGTSGSLEDEQFF. The CDR3, as DNA: TGTGCCAGCAGCTTAGGCACTAGCGGGAGCTTGGAGGATGAGCAGTTCTTC.

The chain joins TRBV9 to TRBJ1-1; no definite D call. The CDR3 has 14 residues. V dropped 0 bases and J dropped 2 bases, with 8 bases sitting between them. Germline lookup yields CDR1 SGDLS and CDR2 YYNGEE. CDR3 bases: TGTGCCAGCAGCGTAGGGAACAGAAACACTGAAGCTTTCTTT. Residues: CASSVGNRNTEAFF.

The V gene is TRBV20-1, the J gene TRBJ1-5; TRBD1 is a possible D gene (6 bases). Germline V gives CDR1 DFQATT, CDR2 SNEGSKA (reference sequence). Trimming removed 4 bases at V and 5 bases at J, with 18 bases between. The CDR3 consists of 15 residues. This CDR3 is CSAKGITGSDQPQHF. The CDR3 DNA sequence: TGCAGTGCTAAGGGGATTACAGGGTCGGATCAGCCCCAGCATTTT.

Of note for this clonotype: The junction differs from germline at one of its ends, possibly a read error. The gene calls are TRBV3-1 and TRBJ2-7; 7 nucleotides line up with TRBD2. CDR3 length: 13 residues. Germline V CDR1 and CDR2: LGHDT, YNNKEL (reference sequence). The CDR3 DNA is TGTCCCAGCAGCCAAGGCGGGAGAGACGAGCAGTACTTC. Its protein is CPSSQGGRDEQYF.

The V call is TRBV7-8, the J call TRBJ2-1, with 13 bases lining up with TRBD2. After removal of 5 bases from V and 1 base from J, the junction contained 2 bases not matched to a gene. This CDR3 comprises 16 residues. Germline V gene data show CDR1 as SGHVS and CDR2 as FQNEAQ. The chain's CDR3 is CASSAGLAGSYNEQFF. The CDR3 DNA reads TGTGCCAGCAGCGCGGGACTAGCGGGATCCTACAATGAGCAGTTCTTC.

This clonotype was counted between two and nine times. This sequence joins TRBV20-1 and TRBJ2-7; D is perhaps TRBD1 (5 bases). The V end was cut by 5 bases, the J end by 0 bases, with 14 bases between. This CDR3 has 14 residues. Germline V lookup: CDR1 DFQATT, CDR2 SNEGSKA (reference sequence). This CDR3 reads CSAPPFGASYEQYF. The CDR3 nucleotides are TGCAGTGCTCCTCCTTTTGGGGCCTCCTACGAGCAGTACTTC.

This clonotype was picked up many times. The V and J genes are TRBV5-1 and TRBJ2-2, with D maybe TRBD2 (6 bases). V lost 0 bases to trimming and J lost 7 bases, with 13 bases between them. The CDR3 length is 15 residues. Germline lookup yields CDR1 SGHRS and CDR2 YFSETQ. CDR3 in amino acids: CASSLEPWGDGELFF. The CDR3 DNA is TGCGCCAGCAGCTTGGAGCCGTGGGGGGACGGGGAGCTGTTTTTT.

J is TRBJ2-1 and V is TRBV20-1; D is unresolved. Germline lookup yields CDR1 DFQATT and CDR2 SNEGSKA (reference sequence). V was clipped by 1 base and J by 4 bases, with 17 bases between them. The CDR3 spans 16 residues. The DNA of the CDR3 is TGCAGTGCTAGAGGCCAGGTCCCTTCATCATACAATGAGCAGTTCTTC. The encoded protein is CSARGQVPSSYNEQFF.

This clonotype was recorded only once. The chain carries TRBV28 and TRBJ2-3; TRBD1 is a possible D gene (6 bases). Germline CDR1 is MDHEN and CDR2 is SYDVKM. Trimming pared 5 bases from V and 9 bases from J, leaving 18 bases between. The CDR3 has 14 residues. DNA for the CDR3: TGTGCCAGCAGTCTCAGATACAGGGTCGGCACGCAGTATTTT. Its translation: CASSLRYRVGTQYF.